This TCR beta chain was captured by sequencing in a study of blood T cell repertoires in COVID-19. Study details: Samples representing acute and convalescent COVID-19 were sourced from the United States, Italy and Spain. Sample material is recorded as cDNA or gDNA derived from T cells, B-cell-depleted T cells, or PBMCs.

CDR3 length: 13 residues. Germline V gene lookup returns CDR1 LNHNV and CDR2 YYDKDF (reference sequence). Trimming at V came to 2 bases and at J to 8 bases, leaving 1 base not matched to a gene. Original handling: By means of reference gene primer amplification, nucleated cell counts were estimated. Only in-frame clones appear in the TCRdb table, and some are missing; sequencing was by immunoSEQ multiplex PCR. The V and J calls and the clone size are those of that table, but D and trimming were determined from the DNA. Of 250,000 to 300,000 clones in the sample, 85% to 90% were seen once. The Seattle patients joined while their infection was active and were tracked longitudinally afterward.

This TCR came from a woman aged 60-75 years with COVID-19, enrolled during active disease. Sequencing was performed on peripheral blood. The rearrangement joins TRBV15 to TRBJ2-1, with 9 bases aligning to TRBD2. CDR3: CATSRPSGDEQFF. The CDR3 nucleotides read TGTGCCACCAGCAGACCTAGCGGGGATGAGCAGTTCTTC. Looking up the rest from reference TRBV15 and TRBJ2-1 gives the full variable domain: DAMVIQNPRYQVTQFGKPVTLSCSQTLNHNVMYWYQQKSSQAPKLLFHYYDKDFNNEADTPDNFQSRRPNTSFCFLDIRSPGLGDTAMYLCATSRPSGDEQFFGPGTRLTVL.